The sequence of this T cell receptor (beta chain) was determined in a study of STAT3 mutations in large granular lymphocyte leukemia. Study results and caveats: In T-cell large granular lymphocyte leukemia, about half of patients showed multiple immunodominant subclonotypes. In about 30% of the 18 patients, new TCR clonotypes emerged after therapy. Some patients had persisting codominant clonotypes that could mask small clones. Clonal expansion was inferred from other time points because no sample existed at each clone's first appearance. In several patients, dominant TCR clone burden exceeded STAT3 mutant burden, suggesting STAT3 mutation arose secondarily.

On this clone itself: Its antigen is as yet unknown.

Germline lookup yields CDR1 WNHNN and CDR2 SYGVQD (reference sequence). This CDR3 contains 15 residues. Between the trimmed V and J ends, which lost 3 bases and 1 base, there was a span of 12 bases. Some clones are missing from TCRdb's copy, which holds only in-frame ones; the method was immunoSEQ multiplex PCR. Of 37,000 or so clones listed, 70% to 90% are singletons. The sequence was collected from a human donor with T large granular lymphocyte leukemia. Some clones in this sample may be carry-over from other donors' samples. The chain couples TRBV10-1 to TRBJ1-1; D possibly corresponds to TRBD1 (6 bases). The sample was PBMCs. The CDR3 DNA follows: TGCGCCAGCAGTGATGCATCAGGGGCGAACACTGAAGCTTTCTTT. This codes for CASSDASGANTEAFF.